One and the same sample provided the 18 T cell receptor beta chains below, sequenced in a study of blood T cell repertoires in COVID-19. The method was immunoSEQ multiplex PCR; TCRdb's version includes in-frame clones alone and lacks a portion of them. The profile shows 100,000 or so clones, roughly 92% of them singletons. The sample was peripheral blood. The origin of the receptors is a woman aged 50 to 65 with COVID-19, enrolled during active disease.

The V call is TRBV3-1 (or the pseudogene TRBV3-2), the J call TRBJ1-1; 7 positions agree with TRBD1. V shed 3 bases, J shed 7 bases, and the junction held 8 bases outside the gene matches. Germline V gene data show CDR1 as LGHDT and CDR2 as YNNKEL (reference sequence). CDR3 length equals 14 residues. Written as DNA, the CDR3 is TGTGCCAGCAGCCATCGGGACAGAAGCCTTGAAGCTTTCTTT. Translation: CASSHRDRSLEAFF.

The rearrangement uses TRBV7-2 and TRBJ1-2; D gene unclear. Between the trimmed V and J ends, which lost 3 bases and 4 bases, there was a span of 9 bases. This CDR3 is built from 13 residues. Germline V gene lookup returns CDR1 SGHTA and CDR2 FQGNSA. The CDR3 spells CASSLPVPYGYTF. CDR3 sequence (DNA): TGTGCCAGCAGCTTGCCGGTCCCCTATGGCTACACCTTC.

This clone turned up a few times. The V gene is TRBV5-1, the J gene TRBJ2-7, with D unresolved. This CDR3 has 12 amino acids. CDR1 is SGHRS, CDR2 YFSETQ, per germline. V was shortened by 0 bases and J by 3 bases, with 4 bases between the two germline ends. CDR3 in amino acids: CASSLDFYEQYF. In nucleotides, the CDR3 is TGCGCCAGCAGCTTGGACTTCTACGAGCAGTACTTC.

This clone was observed at least ten times. In DNA form, the CDR3 reads TGTGCCAGCAGCCAAGAAATAGGGAGTACTGAAGCTTTCTTT. Translating it yields CASSQEIGSTEAFF. V gene TRBV3-1 (or the pseudogene TRBV3-2) combines with J gene TRBJ1-1; D is unclear. This CDR3 has 14 amino acids. CDR1 and CDR2 (germline): LGHDT, YNNKEL (reference sequence). The ends were cut back, 0 bases at V and 5 bases at J, with 10 bases in the middle.

The chain carries TRBV19 and TRBJ1-1; no definite D call. V shed 3 bases and J shed 0 bases, with 5 bases lying between them. CDR3 length: 13 amino acids. CDR1 LNHDA and CDR2 SQIVND come from the germline V gene (reference sequence). The CDR3 coding sequence is TGTGCCAGTAGTATGGCCTTGAACACTGAAGCTTTCTTT. Translating gives CASSMALNTEAFF.

The V gene is TRBV12-3 or TRBV12-4, the J gene TRBJ2-1, with a weak D call TRBD2 (5 bases). The CDR3 has 13 residues. The ends were cut back, 5 bases at V and 9 bases at J, with 14 bases in the middle. CDR3 in DNA: TGTGCCAGCAGTATTGGCGGAGCGGCTGAGCAGTTCTTC. Amino acids: CASSIGGAAEQFF.

The chain carries TRBV18 and TRBJ2-3, with 9 bases identical to TRBD1. Germline V gene lookup returns CDR1 KGHSH and CDR2 LQKENI. V shed 3 bases, J shed 1 base, and the junction held 2 bases outside the gene matches. The CDR3 length is 15 residues. DNA for the CDR3: TGTGCCAGCTCACCGGGACAGGGCGGCACAGATACGCAGTATTTT. It is translated as CASSPGQGGTDTQYF.

This chain uses TRBV5-6 with TRBJ1-1; D call uncertain. V lost 0 bases to trimming and J lost 6 bases, with 12 bases between them. The CDR3 consists of 14 residues. Germline assignment: CDR1 SGHDT and CDR2 YYEEEE. CDR3 protein: CASSLALGIPEAFF. CDR3 nucleotide sequence: TGTGCCAGCAGCTTGGCGCTCGGGATCCCTGAAGCTTTCTTT.

The CDR3 sequence: CATVLRGGQNTEAFF. CDR3 DNA: TGTGCCACCGTCCTTAGGGGAGGACAGAACACTGAAGCTTTCTTT. V gene TRBV15 combines with J gene TRBJ1-1, with D tentatively TRBD1 (5 bases). V shed 8 bases and J shed 1 base, with 17 bases lying between them. In germline, CDR1 is LNHNV, CDR2 YYDKDF (reference sequence). The CDR3 totals 15 residues.

The rearrangement links TRBV13 to TRBJ1-1; D perhaps matches TRBD1 (5 bases). Germline V gene data show CDR1 as PRHDT and CDR2 as FYEKMQ (reference sequence). The CDR3 covers 15 residues. V was clipped by 5 bases and J by 3 bases, with 16 bases between them. The CDR3 here is CASSRLWGGDTEAFF. The CDR3 DNA reads as TGTGCCAGCAGCCGCCTTTGGGGGGGGGACACTGAAGCTTTCTTT. The complete variable domain, with remaining parts taken from reference TRBV13 and TRBJ1-1, reads AAGVIQSPRHLIKEKRETATLKCYPIPRHDTVYWYQQGPGQDPQFLISFYEKMQSDKGSIPDRFSAQQFSDYHSELNMSSLELGDSALYFCASSRLWGGDTEAFFGQGTRLTVV.

The chain recombines TRBV24-1 with TRBJ2-7; possible D gene TRBD2, 6 bases. Trimming removed 4 bases from V and 5 bases from J, with 14 bases in between. Germline V gives CDR1 KGHDR, CDR2 SFDVKD. CDR3 length: 14 amino acids. The CDR3 nucleotides read TGTGCCACCAGTGACGCCGGTGGCGGGGACGAGCAGTACTTC. Residues: CATSDAGGGDEQYF.

The rearrangement links TRBV6-6 to TRBJ1-5; TRBD1 might be the D (5 bases). Germline V gene sequence: CDR1 MNHNY, CDR2 SVGAGI (reference sequence). This CDR3 has 13 amino acids. Trimming removed 4 bases at V and 1 base at J, with 5 bases between. CDR3 sequence: CASSSGSNQPQHF. The CDR3 DNA reads as TGTGCCAGCAGTTCAGGGAGCAATCAGCCCCAGCATTTT.

The rearrangement uses TRBV5-1 and TRBJ1-6; TRBD1 is a possible D gene (6 bases). This CDR3 comprises 15 residues. Trimming shortened V by 0 bases and J by 10 bases, and 14 bases separated the two germline ends. In germline, CDR1 is SGHRS, CDR2 YFSETQ. This CDR3 reads CASSLAGEGVSPLHF. The CDR3 bases are TGCGCCAGCAGCTTGGCCGGAGAGGGGGTCTCACCCCTCCACTTT.

The V and J genes are TRBV7-8 and TRBJ2-7, with 7 bases aligning to TRBD1. V was clipped by 1 base and J by 4 bases; unmatched bases: 7. Germline V gene lookup returns CDR1 SGHVS and CDR2 FQNEAQ. This CDR3 is 15 amino acids long. The CDR3 reads CASSLGVGGFYEQYF. The CDR3 DNA reads as TGTGCCAGCAGCTTAGGGGTAGGGGGCTTTTACGAGCAGTACTTC.

This rearrangement joins TRBV6-5 to TRBJ2-6; 8 nucleotides agree with TRBD1. The CDR3 runs 13 residues. The V gene's germline CDR1 is MNHEY and CDR2 SVGAGI. The CDR3, as DNA: TGTGCTTACAGGGGGGCTGGGGCCAACGTCCTGACTTTC. It codes for CAYRGAGANVLTF.

This rearrangement joins TRBV11-2 to TRBJ1-6, with TRBD1 as a possible D gene (6 bases). The CDR3 spans 13 residues. Trimming removed 5 bases at V and 10 bases at J, with 12 bases between. Germline V lookup: CDR1 SGHAT, CDR2 FQNNGV. The CDR3 region has the DNA TGTGCCAGCAGCCAAACTGGGGGCTCACCCCTCCACTTT. It yields the protein CASSQTGGSPLHF.

This clone was seen just once. The gene calls are TRBV7-3 and TRBJ2-2; no reliable D call. The CDR3 covers 14 residues. V shed 1 base and J shed 6 bases, with 9 bases lying between them. Per germline, CDR1 SGHTA and CDR2 FQGTGA. Written as DNA, the CDR3 is TGTGCCAGCAGCTTAATACCGGCGGCCGGGGAGCTGTTTTTT. Its protein is CASSLIPAAGELFF.

V usage is TRBV3-1 (or the pseudogene TRBV3-2) and J usage is TRBJ2-2, with D perhaps matching TRBD2 (6 bases). The V end was cut by 1 base, the J end by 6 bases, with 9 bases between. The CDR3 consists of 14 residues. The germline V gene encodes CDR1 LGHDT and CDR2 YNNKEL (reference sequence). The CDR3 nucleotides are TGTGCCAGCAGCCAAGTAGGGGAGGCCGGGGAGCTGTTTTTT. It encodes CASSQVGEAGELFF.